One sample yielded the 6 T cell receptor beta chains listed below, sequenced in a study of read filtering for tumor transcriptome and immune sequencing (dated by TCRdb to the early 2020s). The sequencing machine was an Illumina HiSeq 4000. TCR libraries were built from 400 ng RNA with the Immunoverse kit, using molecular barcoded adaptors covering alpha/delta and beta/gamma chains. TCRdb reran the public reads through fastp at Q25 and MiXCR, keeping productive beta chains. Each CDR3 protein gets just one entry, which takes the most common genes and DNA from the rows behind it. This sample lists around 65,000 distinct CDR3 sequences; approximately 19% were detected once. Jointly, the top ten make up roughly an eighth of the sample. The source material was a population of CD138-negative cells sorted from bone marrow. The sample's cell subset or site, from its label and the paper: bone marrow mononuclear cells depleted of CD138+ plasma/myeloma cells by negative magnetic selection. These receptors all stem from a donor at least 40 years old with multiple myeloma.

This clonotype was found many times. The chain is built from TRBV24-1 and TRBJ1-1; D is possibly TRBD1 (5 bases). V was trimmed by 3 bases and J by 6 bases, leaving 10 bases between them. CDR3 length: 13 residues. CDR1 KGHDR and CDR2 SFDVKD come from the germline V gene. CDR3 amino acids: CATSDGGNSEAFF. The DNA of the CDR3 is TGTGCCACCAGTGATGGGGGAAACTCTGAAGCTTTCTTT.

This clonotype was counted at least ten times. J is TRBJ1-1 and V is TRBV29-1; 12 bases line up with TRBD1. With V trimmed by 6 bases and J by 10 bases, 6 bases remained unmatched. Germline V gives CDR1 SQVTM, CDR2 ANQGSEA. This CDR3 region has 12 residues. Here the CDR3 DNA reads TGCAGCGTCCGGGACAGGGGGCTATCAGCTTTCTTT. Protein: CSVRDRGLSAFF.

In this sample, this clonotype turned up many times. The CDR3 nucleotides are TGTGCCAGCAGCCAAGTCCAATCGGGCGGGGAGCTGTTTTTT. This sequence encodes CASSQVQSGGELFF. The rearrangement joins TRBV4-2 to TRBJ2-2; no clear D. Trimming stripped 1 base from V and 7 bases from J, with 10 bases between. This CDR3 has 14 residues. The germline gives CDR1 LGHNA, CDR2 YNFKEQ.

This clonotype has only a few counts. J is TRBJ2-3 and V is TRBV19, with 12 positions matching TRBD2. Germline V gives CDR1 LNHDA, CDR2 SQIVND (reference sequence). The CDR3 sequence is 16 residues long. V shed 4 bases and J 4 bases; nucleotides not matched to a gene: 6. The CDR3 bases are TGTGCCAGTAGTAACCGACTAGCGGGAGACTCAGATACGCAGTATTTT. Translation gives CASSNRLAGDSDTQYF.

This chain connects TRBV20-1 to TRBJ2-3, with TRBD2 matching 10 bases. Germline V gene sequence: CDR1 DFQATT, CDR2 SNEGSKA (reference sequence). CDR3 size: 17 residues. Losses at the gene ends were 0 bases for V and 6 bases for J; bases not matched to a gene: 12. The CDR3 DNA is TGCAGTGCTAGAGATCCCAGCGGGGGGGCGACACTGGATACGCAGTATTTT. This codes for CSARDPSGGATLDTQYF.

The chain links TRBV18 to TRBJ2-7, with 8 bases matching TRBD1. The CDR3 has 14 amino acids. The V gene's germline CDR1 is KGHSH and CDR2 LQKENI. Trimming cost V 3 bases and J 7 bases; bases outside gene matches: 8. This chain's CDR3 is CASSPPTGAREQYF. The CDR3 nucleotides are TGTGCCAGCTCACCGCCGACAGGGGCCCGGGAGCAGTACTTC.